This T cell receptor beta chain originates from a study of cytomegalovirus exposure and HLA in healthy donors. Germline CDR1 MNHEY, CDR2 SMNVEV (reference sequence). The CDR3 runs to 11 residues. V dropped 2 bases and J dropped 9 bases, with 8 bases sitting between them. Primers: 60 Vbeta forward and 13 Jbeta reverse. The data were produced by immunoSEQ multiplex PCR, yet TCRdb's version contains in-frame clones alone and is incomplete. This sample has approximately 170,000 clones, with roughly 85% found just once. Findings of the study overall: One variant, a missense change in DCLRE1C, was linked in a later analysis to TCR beta V- and J-gene trimming.

With regard to this clone: Its antigen is not identified.

The chain carries TRBV27 and TRBJ2-7, with TRBD2 as a possible D gene (5 bases). The sequence was collected from a boy younger than 10 in good health and CMV-seronegative. What was sequenced was PBMCs. The CDR3 is CASSLGTRQYF. The CDR3 nucleotides read TGTGCCAGCAGTTTAGGTACTAGGCAGTACTTC.